The 14 T cell receptor beta chains reported below all come from one sample, sequenced in a study of T cell repertoires in cytomegalovirus infection. TCRdb processed the reads anew with MiXCR; each CDR3 protein has one entry. The data show roughly 990,000 distinct CDR3 sequences, about 33% seen once. These receptors lack a known antigen. Sequencing used cultured CD8+ T cells from PBMCs, obtained from culture after CMV antigen stimulation. Every receptor here comes from a human donor in good health (CMV status not recorded). Some clones in this sample may be carry-over from other donors' samples.

This chain joins TRBV27 and TRBJ2-7; TRBD1 might be the D (6 bases). Germline assignment: CDR1 MNHEY and CDR2 SMNVEV (reference sequence). Trimming shortened V by 3 bases and J by 2 bases, and 11 bases separated the two germline ends. This CDR3 has 14 amino acids. The CDR3 nucleotides are TGTGCCAGCAGTTTTTTGGACAGTACCTACGAGCAGTACTTC. Translating gives CASSFLDSTYEQYF.

V is TRBV28 and J is TRBJ2-3; TRBD1 agrees at 9 bases. V was clipped by 7 bases and J by 4 bases; unmatched bases: 9. The CDR3 runs to 15 residues. Germline values: CDR1 MDHEN, CDR2 SYDVKM. The DNA of the CDR3 is TGTGCCAGCAAAACCGGGACAGGGAATCCAGATACGCAGTATTTT. This gives the protein CASKTGTGNPDTQYF.

For this clonotype: A much larger clonotype is one base distant, so this may be a read error. The V gene is TRBV7-2, the J gene TRBJ2-1; D remains ambiguous. This CDR3 comprises 17 residues. CDR1 is SGHTA, CDR2 FQGNSA, per germline. The CDR3: CARSLVLIQASYNEQFF. CDR3 nucleotides: TGTGCCAGGAGCTTAGTTTTAATCCAGGCATCCTACAATGAGCAGTTCTTC.

This chain uses TRBV27 with TRBJ2-1; possible D gene TRBD2, 6 bases. CDR1 and CDR2 (germline): MNHEY, SMNVEV (reference sequence). V gave up 6 bases and J gave up 4 bases, with 10 bases separating them. The CDR3 consists of 13 residues. Written as DNA, the CDR3 is TGTGCCAGCAGCTCTGCGGGGTACAATGAGCAGTTCTTC. This sequence encodes CASSSAGYNEQFF.

The V call is TRBV12-3 or TRBV12-4, the J call TRBJ2-5, with 10 positions matching TRBD2. With V trimmed by 4 bases and J by 5 bases, 7 bases remained unmatched. The CDR3 has 15 amino acids. The CDR3 is CASSSSSGGDETQYF. CDR3 DNA sequence: TGTGCCAGCAGTTCGTCTAGCGGGGGAGATGAGACCCAGTACTTC.

This clonotype turned up a few times. The chain is built from TRBV5-4 and TRBJ1-1; D gene uncertain. This CDR3 is 12 amino acids long. V gave up 4 bases and J gave up 7 bases, with 11 bases separating them. Germline assignment: CDR1 SGHNT and CDR2 YYREEE (reference sequence). The CDR3 nucleotides are TGTGCCAGCAGCCCCGACAAGGTTGAAGCTTTCTTT. Translated: CASSPDKVEAFF.

The rearrangement links TRBV28 to TRBJ2-7; 7 bases align to TRBD1. CDR3 length equals 14 residues. With 5 bases clipped from V and 5 bases from J, the junction kept 9 bases outside the gene matches. Germline assignment: CDR1 MDHEN and CDR2 SYDVKM. DNA of the CDR3: TGTGCCAGCAGTCTCCAGGGGGTAATCAACGAGCAGTACGTC. This gives the protein CASSLQGVINEQYV.

This clonotype came up once. A much larger clone differs by one base, so this may be a read error. The chain uses TRBV4-1 and TRBJ2-2; 7 nucleotides align to TRBD1. Germline CDR1 MGHRA, CDR2 YSYEKL. J gave up 4 bases and V 4 bases, and 6 bases lay outside the gene matches. The CDR3 extends over 15 amino acids. The CDR3 reads CASSPSGQPTGELFF. The CDR3 nucleotides read TGCGCCAGCAGCCCATCGGGACAGCCCACCGGGGAGCTGTTTTTT.

This clonotype has more than one count but fewer than ten. The chain combines TRBV12-3 or TRBV12-4 with TRBJ1-1, with no clear D. V was clipped by 3 bases and J by 11 bases, with 16 bases between them. The CDR3 spans 13 residues. CDR3 nucleotide sequence: TGTGCCAGCAGTTTGGTCTACAGTGGAGGGGCTTTCTTT. Translating it yields CASSLVYSGGAFF.

Concerning this clonotype itself: A much larger clone is a single base away; this may be a read error. The CDR3 coding sequence is TGTGCCAGCACCTTGACTAGCGGGGGTACAGATACGCAGTATTTT. Translating it yields CASTLTSGGTDTQYF. The chain has TRBV12-3 or TRBV12-4 and TRBJ2-3, with 12 positions matching TRBD2. V lost 7 bases, J lost 3 bases, and 5 bases stayed unmatched. This CDR3 region has 15 residues.

In its sample, this clonotype was seen a few times. The gene calls are TRBV7-9 and TRBJ1-4; 10 positions match TRBD1. The J segment lost 8 bases and the V segment lost 2 bases, leaving 11 bases of the junction unmatched. The CDR3 has 17 amino acids. Germline V gene sequence: CDR1 SEHNR, CDR2 FQNEAQ (reference sequence). The CDR3 loop reads CASSLMYGQGDHEKLFF. Here the CDR3 DNA reads TGTGCCAGCAGCTTAATGTACGGACAGGGGGACCACGAAAAACTGTTTTTT.

This clonotype was picked up one time. V gene TRBV25-1 combines with J gene TRBJ1-2; 9 bases fit TRBD1. The CDR3 sequence is 13 residues long. Germline V gene sequence: CDR1 MGHDK, CDR2 SYGVNS. V lost 10 bases, J lost 8 bases, and 11 bases stayed unmatched. CDR3 sequence reads: CANKKQGARGYTF. CDR3 nucleotide sequence: TGTGCCAACAAAAAACAGGGGGCACGAGGCTACACCTTC.

The genes are TRBV5-1 and TRBJ2-7; D call uncertain. Germline CDR1 SGHRS, CDR2 YFSETQ. The V gene lost 0 bases and the J gene lost 0 bases, with 13 bases spanning the gap. The CDR3 loop spans 16 amino acids. CDR3 DNA sequence: TGCGCCAGCAGCTTGGAGTGGCCGGGCCTCTCCTACGAGCAGTACTTC. This codes for CASSLEWPGLSYEQYF.

The chain employs TRBV27 and TRBJ2-1, with 9 bases matching TRBD2. V dropped 3 bases and J dropped 4; count of bases not matched to a gene: 7. The CDR3 has 16 residues. From germline, CDR1 is MNHEY and CDR2 SMNVEV (reference sequence). In nucleotides, the CDR3 is TGTGCCAGCAGTTTTATTAGCGGGGGAGGTTACAATGAGCAGTTCTTC. Translating it yields CASSFISGGGYNEQFF.